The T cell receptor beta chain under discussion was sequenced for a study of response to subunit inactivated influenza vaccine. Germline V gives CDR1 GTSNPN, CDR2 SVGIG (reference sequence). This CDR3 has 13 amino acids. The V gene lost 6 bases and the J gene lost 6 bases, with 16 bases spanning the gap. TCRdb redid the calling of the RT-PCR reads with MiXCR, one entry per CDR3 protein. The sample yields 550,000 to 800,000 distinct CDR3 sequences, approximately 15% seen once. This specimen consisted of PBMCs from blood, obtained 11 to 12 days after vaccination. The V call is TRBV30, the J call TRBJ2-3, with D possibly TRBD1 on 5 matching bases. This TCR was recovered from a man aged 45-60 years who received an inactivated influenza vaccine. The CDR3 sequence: CACILAGPDTQYF. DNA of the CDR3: TGTGCCTGCATCCTCGCAGGGCCGGATACGCAGTATTTT.